This is a list of T cell receptor beta chains from one sample in a study of identical twins. TCRdb called the 5' RACE reads again in MiXCR, with one record for every CDR3 protein. Here the sample spans roughly 230,000 distinct CDR3 sequences, around 8.8% being singletons. This sample was also put to use in a study of yellow fever vaccine responses in identical twins.

Sequenced: CD8+ T cells sorted from blood. Receptor source: a woman younger than 30 in good health. CDR3s include the opening cysteine and the closing phenylalanine or tryptophan. The order of the fields is J gene, V gene, CDR3 protein.

TRBJ2-5 | TRBV27 | CASSPQDGQETQYF
TRBJ2-7 | TRBV7-9 | CASSSPSVPYEQYF
TRBJ2-1 | TRBV29-1 | CSERLAGYNEQFF
TRBJ1-1 | TRBV7-2 | CASSLRGENTEAFF
TRBJ2-2 | TRBV10-3 | CAIMVLREGTNTGELFF
TRBJ2-2 | TRBV5-1 | CASSSDGYTGELFF
TRBJ1-6 | TRBV7-9 | CASSSTGENSPLHF
TRBJ2-5 | TRBV7-9 | CASSQAKGGEETQYF
TRBJ2-3 | TRBV7-2 | CASSLDGASTDTQYF
TRBJ2-7 | TRBV7-9 | CASSPTDREGSYEQYF
TRBJ1-1 | TRBV6-4 | CASSETGGLATEAFF
TRBJ1-1 | TRBV2 | CASSETGTGATEAFF